The clone carrying this T cell receptor beta chain was detected many times. The data were obtained in a study of T-cell memory formation after mild COVID-19. TCRalpha and TCRbeta libraries used 5'RACE with constant-segment primers and UMIs. From the 5' RACE reads, TCRdb called clonotypes with MiXCR, one entry per CDR3 protein. The table lists about 210,000 distinct CDR3 sequences, around 25% of them singletons. J was trimmed by 4 bases and V by 4 bases; bases with no gene match: 16. The CDR3 extends over 18 amino acids. The germline V gene has CDR1 SGHRS and CDR2 YFSETQ. The sample was PBMCs or a T cell subset sorted from them (not recorded which). The receptor was derived from an adult woman who had mild COVID-19 (a few samples of this study predate the infection). Cell type and time point are not known. V usage is TRBV5-1 and J usage is TRBJ2-3, with 9 bases matching TRBD1. CDR3 DNA sequence: TGCGCCAGCAGCGCGGGACAGGGTTCTTTTGGTGGCCCAGATACGCAGTATTTT. This gives the protein CASSAGQGSFGGPDTQYF.